This TCR beta chain was profiled in a study of tissue T cells after allogeneic stem cell transplantation. Concerning this clone itself: Its antigen remains unidentified. Gene names and germline match the mouse. The read halts 1 residue ahead of the CDR3 end, with the missing end drawn from the germline J gene.

Profiled with immunoSEQ multiplex PCR; TCRdb holds only in-frame clones, not every one. The sample contains around 7,500 clones, around half of which appear only once. Time point specified: mouse harvest day 7 after allogeneic transplant. Each mouse received 10^7 T-cell-depleted marrow cells plus 10^6 splenic CD5+ T cells by tail vein. Mice had MHC-mismatched B6 into BALB/c GVHD, sampled day 7 or 14. Germline V CDR1 and CDR2: SGHND, FRSKSL. This CDR3 comprises 13 residues. V was pared by 3 bases and J by 6 bases, with 11 bases between. General study findings and limits: Blood and spleen captured only part of the tissue TCR repertoire. Alloreactivity or antigen specificity of tissue TCRs was not determined; some clones might be host cells. Few T cell clones were shared across patients, but motif clusters showed tissue-specific shared signatures.

The TCR sequence derives from a female BALB/c mouse given C57BL/6 T cells with graft-versus-host disease after an allogeneic hematopoietic cell transplant. Input material: gut tissue. The gene calls are TRBV15 and TRBJ1-2; tentatively, D is TRBD1 (5 bases). The chain's CDR3 is CASSFGGGADYTF. CDR3 DNA, as far as it was read: TGTGCCAGCAGTTTTGGGGGAGGCGCCGACTACACC.